The 29 T cell receptor beta chains below come from one sample, sequenced in a study of blood T cell repertoires in COVID-19. Generated by immunoSEQ multiplex PCR, the TCRdb table keeps only in-frame clones and is missing some. Of 35,000 to 45,000 clones detected, 88% appear once; the ten largest clones hold roughly 9.8%. The sample taken for sequencing was peripheral blood. All receptors come from a human donor in a cohort sampled during active COVID-19.

The chain couples TRBV11-2 to TRBJ2-5; 11 nucleotides match TRBD2. Trimming at V came to 2 bases and at J to 4 bases, leaving 6 bases not matched to a gene. This CDR3 has 16 amino acids. From germline, CDR1 is SGHAT and CDR2 FQNNGV. CDR3 region: CASSLILAGGGETQYF. CDR3 coding DNA: TGTGCCAGCAGCTTAATCCTAGCGGGGGGTGGAGAGACCCAGTACTTC.

V gene TRBV9 combines with J gene TRBJ2-1; 7 bases are shared with TRBD2. With V trimmed by 4 bases and J by 4 bases, 11 bases remained unmatched. Germline CDR1 is SGDLS and CDR2 is YYNGEE. The CDR3 length is 16 residues. This chain's CDR3 is CASSPTERGGYNEQFF. As DNA, the CDR3 is TGTGCCAGCAGCCCCACGGAGCGGGGTGGGTACAATGAGCAGTTCTTC.

The V gene is TRBV7-2, the J gene TRBJ2-3, with D hard to call. This CDR3 has 15 residues. CDR1 and CDR2 (germline): SGHTA, FQGNSA. Trimming took 5 bases from V and 9 from J, leaving 21 bases between them. The CDR3 coding sequence is TGTGCCAGCAGCCGTGGGCGTCACCAGGTACAGACGCAGTATTTT. Residues: CASSRGRHQVQTQYF.

J is TRBJ2-7 and V is TRBV7-9; 10 positions match TRBD1. The CDR3 length is 16 residues. The V and J ends lost 5 bases and 3 bases, in that order; junction bases with no gene match: 10. Germline values: CDR1 SEHNR, CDR2 FQNEAQ (reference sequence). CDR3 in amino acids: CASSPTARTGGYEQYF. CDR3 nucleotides: TGTGCCAGCAGCCCAACCGCTAGGACAGGGGGCTACGAGCAGTACTTC.

The rearrangement links TRBV4-3 to TRBJ1-2, with a tentative D call TRBD1 (6 bases). Per germline, CDR1 LGHNA and CDR2 YSLEER. V dropped 3 bases and J dropped 6 bases, with 14 bases sitting between them. This CDR3 has 14 residues. As DNA, the CDR3 is TGCGCCAGCAGCCATCGTCACAGGGCGGATGGCTACACCTTC. Amino acids: CASSHRHRADGYTF.

This sequence joins TRBV19 and TRBJ2-1; no clear D. Germline loops: CDR1 LNHDA, CDR2 SQIVND (reference sequence). The V and J ends lost 1 base and 4 bases respectively, with 8 bases between them. The CDR3 totals 14 residues. The DNA of the CDR3 is TGTGCCAGTAGTATAGGGCCACTATACAATGAGCAGTTCTTC. Its protein product is CASSIGPLYNEQFF.

V and J are TRBV7-2 and TRBJ2-1; weak D call: TRBD1 (5 bases). CDR3 length: 15 residues. Trimming took off 3 bases at V and 1 base at J, with 10 bases between the two ends. Germline CDR1 and CDR2: SGHTA and FQGNSA. The CDR3 coding sequence is TGTGCCAGCAGCTTTCAGGGTCAATCCTACAATGAGCAGTTCTTC. Its translation is CASSFQGQSYNEQFF.

CDR3 sequence: CASRTPLNGELFF. The CDR3 DNA follows: TGTGCCAGTAGGACACCCCTTAACGGGGAGCTGTTTTTT. This chain connects TRBV19 to TRBJ2-2, with D unresolved. CDR3 size: 13 residues. The V and J ends lost 6 bases and 7 bases respectively, with 12 bases between them. The germline gives CDR1 LNHDA, CDR2 SQIVND (reference sequence).

This chain joins TRBV5-1 and TRBJ2-7, with TRBD2 identical over 12 bases. Losses at the gene ends were 3 bases for V and 2 bases for J; bases not matched to a gene: 3. This CDR3 has 15 amino acids. The germline V gene encodes CDR1 SGHRS and CDR2 YFSETQ. In nucleotides, the CDR3 is TGCGCCAGCAGCTCTGGACTAGCGGGGACCTACGAGCAGTACTTC. This codes for CASSSGLAGTYEQYF. Together with reference TRBV5-1 and TRBJ2-7, the CDR3 gives the full variable domain: KAGVTQTPRYLIKTRGQQVTLSCSPISGHRSVSWYQQTPGQGLQFLFEYFSETQRNKGNFPGRFSGRQFSNSRSEMNVSTLELGDSALYLCASSSGLAGTYEQYFGPGTRLTVT.

The chain employs TRBV9 and TRBJ2-5, with D unresolved. The germline V gene has CDR1 SGDLS and CDR2 YYNGEE. V lost 4 bases, J lost 0 bases, and 7 bases lay in between. The CDR3 loop spans 13 amino acids. The DNA of the CDR3 is TGTGCCAGCAGCAACTCGCACCAAGAGACCCAGTACTTC. Protein: CASSNSHQETQYF.

In this sample, this clone turned up a few times. The gene calls are TRBV6-2 or TRBV6-3 and TRBJ1-2; maybe TRBD1 (6 bases). The CDR3 is 14 amino acids. Per germline, CDR1 MNHEY and CDR2 SVGEGT. Trimming cost V 6 bases and J 8 bases, with 19 bases left between them. CDR3 protein: CASSAFTGFDGYTF. Here the CDR3 DNA reads TGTGCCAGCAGCGCTTTTACAGGGTTTGACGGCTACACCTTC.

The chain links TRBV7-9 to TRBJ2-3, with a possible D match to TRBD2 (6 bases). Germline CDR1 is SEHNR and CDR2 is FQNEAQ (reference sequence). V lost 5 bases and J 4 bases, leaving 16 bases between the germline ends. The CDR3 runs to 15 residues. CDR3 loop: CASSPLSGVPDTQYF. In DNA, the CDR3 is TGTGCCAGCAGCCCGCTCTCGGGAGTCCCAGATACGCAGTATTTT.

This clone was observed once. The chain uses TRBV3-1 (or the pseudogene TRBV3-2) and TRBJ2-7, with TRBD2 matching 11 bases. V trimming: 4 bases; J trimming: 2 bases; junction bases outside the gene matches: 7. The CDR3 consists of 16 residues. The germline CDR1 and CDR2 sequences are LGHDT and YNNKEL (reference sequence). In DNA form, the CDR3 reads TGTGCCAGCAGCCCCGCCGGGACTAGCGGAGCCTACGAGCAGTACTTC. This codes for CASSPAGTSGAYEQYF.

This chain uses TRBV6-6 with TRBJ1-2; 7 bases match TRBD1. Germline values: CDR1 MNHNY, CDR2 SVGAGI (reference sequence). The CDR3 runs 12 residues. The V and J ends lost 5 bases and 7 bases, in that order; junction bases with no gene match: 4. The CDR3 nucleotides are TGTGCCAGCAGTCGGGACAGACTTGGCTACACCTTC. Amino acid sequence: CASSRDRLGYTF.

The DNA for the CDR3 is TGTGCCAGTAGTATGGGGGCTGGGCTAGTAAGAGAGACCCAGTACTTC. Its translation: CASSMGAGLVRETQYF. V is TRBV19 and J is TRBJ2-5; tentatively, D is TRBD1 (6 bases). This CDR3 spans 16 amino acids. V was cut by 3 bases and J by 4 bases, with 18 bases left in between. Germline lookup yields CDR1 LNHDA and CDR2 SQIVND (reference sequence).

V gene TRBV6-6 combines with J gene TRBJ2-7; D is possibly TRBD1 (6 bases). The CDR3 covers 15 residues. Looked up from germline, CDR1 is MNHNY and CDR2 is SVGAGI (reference sequence). The V gene lost 6 bases and the J gene lost 2 bases, with 17 bases spanning the gap. The CDR3 protein is CASSHQGSLTYEQYF. The CDR3 nucleotides read TGTGCCAGCAGCCACCAGGGGTCACTAACCTACGAGCAGTACTTC.

The chain joins TRBV13 to TRBJ2-5, with D possibly TRBD2 on 5 matching bases. The germline V and J ends were trimmed by 4 bases and 3 bases, with 6 bases remaining between them. This CDR3 is built from 12 residues. Germline CDR1 reads PRHDT; CDR2 reads FYEKMQ (reference sequence). The CDR3 DNA is TGTGCCAGCAGCTCACTAGAAGAGACCCAGTACTTC. Encoded protein: CASSSLEETQYF.

Note on this clone: One end of the junction fails to match germline, which may point to a read error. The chain recombines TRBV2 with TRBJ1-2; D is unresolved. The CDR3 loop spans 15 amino acids. Per germline, CDR1 SNHLY and CDR2 FYNNEI. The CDR3 DNA is TGTGCCAGCAGCGAAGTCCCCCATGCTAACTATGGCTACACCTTC. It codes for CASSEVPHANYGYTF.

This chain joins TRBV5-1 and TRBJ2-3; D remains ambiguous. The length of the CDR3 is 14 residues. Germline V gene data show CDR1 as SGHRS and CDR2 as YFSETQ. V was cut by 0 bases and J by 3 bases, with 8 bases left in between. CDR3 nucleotide sequence: TGCGCCAGCAGCTTGGAACTGAGAACAGATACGCAGTATTTT. This encodes CASSLELRTDTQYF.

In its sample, this clone was seen once. The chain employs TRBV25-1 and TRBJ2-3; 8 bases are shared with TRBD2. Germline V gene sequence: CDR1 MGHDK, CDR2 SYGVNS. This CDR3 region has 17 residues. The V segment lost 2 bases and the J segment 2 bases; nucleotides outside the gene matches: 9. The CDR3 region is CASSESRGGIDTDTQYF. In DNA, the CDR3 is TGTGCCAGCAGTGAAAGCCGGGGGGGGATTGACACAGATACGCAGTATTTT.

About this clone: A junction boundary mismatches the germline segment, possibly from a read error. The chain has TRBV28 and TRBJ2-3, with 10 bases lining up with TRBD2. The germline V gene encodes CDR1 MDHEN and CDR2 SYDVKM. The CDR3 covers 12 residues. CDR3 bases: TGCGGGACTAGCGCCGGGTTTGAAACGCAGTATTTT. Its protein is CGTSAGFETQYF.

The chain has TRBV27 and TRBJ1-2, with 8 bases aligning to TRBD1. Looked up from germline, CDR1 is MNHEY and CDR2 is SMNVEV (reference sequence). Germline trimming cut 6 bases from V and 7 bases from J; bases unmatched to any gene: 7. This CDR3 has 13 amino acids. The CDR3 loop reads CASRRDRGAGYTF. For the CDR3, the DNA is TGTGCCAGCAGGCGAGACAGGGGCGCTGGCTACACCTTC.

This clone was detected only a few times. This chain connects TRBV5-5 to TRBJ2-1; D not resolved. The V and J ends lost 6 bases and 5 bases respectively, with 18 bases between them. This CDR3 region has 15 residues. Germline-derived CDR1 and CDR2 are SGHKS and YYEKEE (reference sequence). CDR3 sequence reads: CASTGWVGPNNEQFF. For the CDR3, the DNA is TGTGCCAGCACCGGGTGGGTAGGCCCTAACAATGAGCAGTTCTTC. The entire variable domain, with the rest obtained from reference TRBV5-5 and TRBJ2-1, is as follows: DAGVTQSPTHLIKTRGQQVTLRCSPISGHKSVSWYQQVLGQGPQFIFQYYEKEERGRGNFPDRFSARQFPNYSSELNVNALLLGDSALYLCASTGWVGPNNEQFFGPGTRLTVL.

The rearrangement uses TRBV7-9 and TRBJ2-1; 10 nucleotides line up with TRBD2. The junction had 3 bases not matched to a gene; V was cut back by 2 bases and J by 5 bases. Germline V gene data show CDR1 as SEHNR and CDR2 as FQNEAQ (reference sequence). The CDR3 consists of 15 residues. CDR3 DNA: TGTGCCAGCAGCTTATCTAGCGGGAGAAACAATGAGCAGTTCTTC. It is translated as CASSLSSGRNNEQFF.

The V and J genes are TRBV5-4 and TRBJ2-3; 7 bases fit TRBD1. Germline trimming cut 5 bases from V and 6 bases from J; bases unmatched to any gene: 6. The CDR3 runs to 13 residues. CDR1 is SGHNT and CDR2 is YYREEE in the germline V gene (reference sequence). The CDR3 region is CASSKGAGDTQYF. The CDR3 DNA reads TGTGCCAGCAGTAAGGGGGCAGGGGATACGCAGTATTTT.

V gene TRBV11-3 combines with J gene TRBJ1-2; no definite D call. There are 15 residues in the CDR3. Trimming left V 5 bases short and J 0 bases short, with 13 bases between. Germline CDR1 SGHNT, CDR2 YENEEA. CDR3 protein: CASSHPQKANYGYTF. CDR3 sequence (DNA): TGTGCCAGCAGCCACCCCCAGAAAGCTAACTATGGCTACACCTTC.

This sequence joins TRBV9 and TRBJ2-5; a weak D match, TRBD1 (5 bases). Looked up from germline, CDR1 is SGDLS and CDR2 is YYNGEE. The CDR3 covers 15 residues. The ends were cut back, 3 bases at V and 0 bases at J, with 12 bases in the middle. The CDR3 nucleotides are TGTGCCAGCAGCGCCAATCAGGGAAACCAAGAGACCCAGTACTTC. It is translated as CASSANQGNQETQYF. The full variable domain, with the rest looked up from reference TRBV9 and TRBJ2-5, is DSGVTQTPKHLITATGQRVTLRCSPRSGDLSVYWYQQSLDQGLQFLIQYYNGEERAKGNILERFSAQQFPDLHSELNLSSLELGDSALYFCASSANQGNQETQYFGPGTRLLVL.

This clone came up a few times. This rearrangement joins TRBV3-1 (or the pseudogene TRBV3-2) to TRBJ1-2; D perhaps matches TRBD1 (6 bases). Germline CDR1 reads LGHDT; CDR2 reads YNNKEL (reference sequence). The V end was cut by 6 bases, the J end by 5 bases, with 13 bases between. The CDR3 length is 13 residues. CDR3 sequence (DNA): TGTGCCAGCAGTCCACAGGGTTTTTATGGCTACACCTTC. It translates to CASSPQGFYGYTF.

This clone was seen more than once but under ten times. The rearrangement uses TRBV29-1 and TRBJ2-1; D is unresolved. V shed 4 bases and J shed 9 bases, with 13 bases lying between them. The germline CDR1 and CDR2 sequences are SQVTM and ANQGSEA. The CDR3 extends over 12 amino acids. Here the CDR3 DNA reads TGCAGCGTTGTAGAGGATAGAGGTGAGCAGTTCTTC. It yields the protein CSVVEDRGEQFF.